This T cell receptor beta chain came from a study of blood T cell repertoires in COVID-19. Study background: T cells, B-cell-depleted T cells, or PBMCs provided the cDNA or gDNA that served as material.

Between the trimmed V and J ends, which lost 6 bases and 7 bases, there was a span of 12 bases. The CDR3 runs to 12 residues. Libraries were prepared by immunoSEQ multiplex PCR; TCRdb keeps only in-frame clonotypes and omits some of them. The table records about 150,000 clones, roughly 87% of them present only once. The chain combines TRBV12-3 or TRBV12-4 with TRBJ1-2; D may be TRBD1 (5 bases). The sample was peripheral blood. This receptor was obtained from a human donor in a cohort sampled during active COVID-19. CDR3: CASRTGLGGYTF. In DNA, the CDR3 is TGTGCCAGCAGGACGGGACTCGGTGGCTACACCTTC.